This is a list of T cell receptor beta chains from one sample in a study of blood T cell repertoires in COVID-19. The protocol was immunoSEQ multiplex PCR, while the TCRdb copy is restricted to in-frame clones and leaves out a portion. The sample holds about 110,000 clones, roughly nine tenths seen once. The sample consisted of peripheral blood. All receptors come from an elderly woman with acute or convalescent COVID-19. Each CDR3 is given with its conserved first and last residue. Each record gives: V gene, J gene, D gene, clone size, CDR3 DNA, CDR3 protein. The D gene is left open where the match is weak. Size tells how often a clone was seen (once, few, many) or the class of an expanded clone, and some rows leave it out.

V gene: TRBV28; J gene: TRBJ1-2; D gene: TRBD1; clone size: -; CDR3 DNA: TGTGCCAGCAGTTTATTGGCCAGGGGGCGTTTAGGCTACACCTTC; CDR3 protein: CASSLLARGRLGYTF
V gene: TRBV19; J gene: TRBJ1-2; D gene: TRBD1; clone size: -; CDR3 DNA: TGTGCCAGTAGCCCCGGGACAGGGAACAACTATGGCTACACCTTC; CDR3 protein: CASSPGTGNNYGYTF
V gene: TRBV19; J gene: TRBJ1-2; D gene: -; clone size: -; CDR3 DNA: TGTGCCAGTAGTAGAGGGTTAGGGCAGAACTATGGCTACACCTTC; CDR3 protein: CASSRGLGQNYGYTF
V gene: TRBV6-2/TRBV6-3; J gene: TRBJ2-1; D gene: -; clone size: -; CDR3 DNA: TGTGCCAGCAGTTACCCAGGTGCCCTCGGTGAGCAGTTCTTC; CDR3 protein: CASSYPGALGEQFF
V gene: TRBV3-1/TRBV3-2; J gene: TRBJ1-2; D gene: -; clone size: few; CDR3 DNA: TGTGCCAGCAGCCCTCAGGGTACTGGCTACACCTTC; CDR3 protein: CASSPQGTGYTF
V gene: TRBV19; J gene: TRBJ2-5; D gene: -; clone size: -; CDR3 DNA: TGTGCCAGTAGCACCCGGGACACCCTCCAAGAGACCCAGTACTTC; CDR3 protein: CASSTRDTLQETQYF
V gene: TRBV24-1; J gene: TRBJ2-1; D gene: TRBD1; clone size: -; CDR3 DNA: TGTGCCACCAGCAAGACGACCGGGACAGTCGTGAACAATGAGCAGTTCTTC; CDR3 protein: CATSKTTGTVVNNEQFF
V gene: TRBV27; J gene: TRBJ2-5; D gene: TRBD2; clone size: few; CDR3 DNA: TGTGCCAGCAGCCAGCCGTGGACTAGCGGGGGGGTAGGTAAAGAGACCCAGTACTTC; CDR3 protein: CASSQPWTSGGVGKETQYF
V gene: TRBV28; J gene: TRBJ1-2; D gene: -; clone size: -; CDR3 DNA: TGTGCCGAAATGGATCCCGGAGGTGGCTACACCTTC; CDR3 protein: CAEMDPGGGYTF
V gene: TRBV3-1/TRBV3-2; J gene: TRBJ1-1; D gene: -; clone size: -; CDR3 DNA: TGTGCCAGCAGCCGGAGGACCACTGAAGCTTTCTTT; CDR3 protein: CASSRRTTEAFF
V gene: TRBV28; J gene: TRBJ1-5; D gene: -; clone size: few; CDR3 DNA: TGTGCCAGCAGTGGCTCGGGTGGAGGAGTAGCGAGTCAGCCCCAGCATTTT; CDR3 protein: CASSGSGGGVASQPQHF
V gene: TRBV5-1; J gene: TRBJ2-3; D gene: -; clone size: -; CDR3 DNA: TGCGCCAGCACCCTGGGGAGAAGCACAGATACGCAGTATTTT; CDR3 protein: CASTLGRSTDTQYF
V gene: TRBV5-1; J gene: TRBJ2-3; D gene: TRBD1; clone size: -; CDR3 DNA: TGCGCCAGCAGCTCAGGGACAGCCACAGATACGCAGTATTTT; CDR3 protein: CASSSGTATDTQYF
V gene: TRBV10-2; J gene: TRBJ2-7; D gene: TRBD2; clone size: -; CDR3 DNA: TGCGCCAGCTTAGCGGGGGGGTCCTACGAGCAGTACTTC; CDR3 protein: CASLAGGSYEQYF
V gene: TRBV3-1/TRBV3-2; J gene: TRBJ1-6; D gene: -; clone size: -; CDR3 DNA: TGTGCCAGCAGCCAAGCAGGGGTAGGACTTAATTCACCCCTCCACTTT; CDR3 protein: CASSQAGVGLNSPLHF
V gene: TRBV11-2; J gene: TRBJ2-3; D gene: -; clone size: once; CDR3 DNA: TGTGCCAGCAGCTTAGTTACCCACGGGGATACGCAGTATTTT; CDR3 protein: CASSLVTHGDTQYF
V gene: TRBV5-1; J gene: TRBJ2-1; D gene: TRBD1; clone size: -; CDR3 DNA: TGCGCCAGCAGCTTTGAGCAGGGGGCTTACAATGAGCAGTTCTTC; CDR3 protein: CASSFEQGAYNEQFF
V gene: TRBV21-1; J gene: TRBJ1-6; D gene: -; clone size: -; CDR3 DNA: TGTGCCAGCAGCAAATGTGGGGGGGCGATTGATCCATCACCCCTCCACTTT; CDR3 protein: CASSKCGGAIDPSPLHF
V gene: TRBV14; J gene: TRBJ2-7; D gene: -; clone size: -; CDR3 DNA: TGTGCCAGCAGCCAGAGCCTTCGTTCCTACGAGCAGTACTTC; CDR3 protein: CASSQSLRSYEQYF
V gene: TRBV10-3; J gene: TRBJ2-3; D gene: TRBD1; clone size: -; CDR3 DNA: TGTGCCATCAGTCAAGGGGGCTCTTATACGCAGTATTTT; CDR3 protein: CAISQGGSYTQYF
V gene: TRBV5-8; J gene: TRBJ1-1; D gene: -; clone size: -; CDR3 DNA: TGTGCCAGCAGCTTGGTAGGCGGCGGTACTGAAGCTTTCTTT; CDR3 protein: CASSLVGGGTEAFF
V gene: TRBV6-5; J gene: TRBJ1-1; D gene: TRBD1; clone size: -; CDR3 DNA: TGTGCCAGCGGGGTCGCAGGGGGTAACACTGAAGCTTTCTTT; CDR3 protein: CASGVAGGNTEAFF
V gene: TRBV5-1; J gene: TRBJ2-2; D gene: -; clone size: once; CDR3 DNA: TGCGCCAGCAGCTCGCTTCCGGGGGAAACCGGGGAGCTGTTTTTT; CDR3 protein: CASSSLPGETGELFF
V gene: TRBV24-1; J gene: TRBJ2-3; D gene: TRBD1; clone size: -; CDR3 DNA: TGTGCCACCAGTGAGCCGGGACAGGGGGCTGATACGCAGTATTTT; CDR3 protein: CATSEPGQGADTQYF
V gene: TRBV3-1/TRBV3-2; J gene: TRBJ1-1; D gene: TRBD1; clone size: -; CDR3 DNA: TGTGCCAGCAGCGGTATTCGACAGGGGACTGAAGCTTTCTTT; CDR3 protein: CASSGIRQGTEAFF
V gene: TRBV12-5; J gene: TRBJ2-7; D gene: TRBD1; clone size: -; CDR3 DNA: TGTGCTAGTGGTTCGTTCTGGGGGACAGGGGCCTACGAGCAGTACTTC; CDR3 protein: CASGSFWGTGAYEQYF
V gene: TRBV20-1; J gene: TRBJ1-5; D gene: -; clone size: few; CDR3 DNA: TGCAGTGCTAGTCCCTTACGGGGGGCTGATCAGCCCCAGCATTTT; CDR3 protein: CSASPLRGADQPQHF
V gene: TRBV10-3; J gene: TRBJ2-4; D gene: TRBD2; clone size: -; CDR3 DNA: TGTGCCACCATGGGAGGGTTTCACATTCAGTACTTC; CDR3 protein: CATMGGFHIQYF
V gene: TRBV19; J gene: TRBJ1-1; D gene: TRBD1; clone size: -; CDR3 DNA: TGTGCCAGTAGTCTGGGACAGGGCGGGAACACTGAAGCTTTCTTT; CDR3 protein: CASSLGQGGNTEAFF